This is a list of T cell receptor beta chains from one sample in a study of blood T cell repertoires in COVID-19. This table comes from immunoSEQ multiplex PCR, and its TCRdb copy is limited to in-frame clones, with some not included. The table shows approximately 85,000 clones, with roughly 80% occurring only once. Sequenced sample: peripheral blood. The source is a woman in her 70s with active or convalescent COVID-19. The CDR3 runs from the conserved cysteine through the conserved F or W. A D gene is named only where the DNA matches it firmly. The size entry is marked missing in some rows and otherwise reads once, few, many or a size class.

D	V	size	J	DNA	CDR3
-	TRBV6-5	once	TRBJ2-7	TGTGCCAGCAGTTACGACACTTCCTACGAGCAGTACTTC	CASSYDTSYEQYF
TRBD1	TRBV24-1	-	TRBJ2-4	TGTGCCACCAGTGACGCAGGGGGAACCCCCGGAGTTAGGTACTTC	CATSDAGGTPGVRYF
-	TRBV11-2	-	TRBJ2-7	TGTGCCAGCAGCCAGACCGGGACATCGGCCTCCGAGCAGTACTTC	CASSQTGTSASEQYF
-	TRBV18	-	TRBJ1-1	TGTGCCAGCTCAGGGAACCCAGGGGCCGCTGAAGCTTTCTTT	CASSGNPGAAEAFF
-	TRBV10-3	-	TRBJ1-4	TGTGCCATCAGTGAGGTCAGGGGTGGCGAAAAACTGTTTTTT	CAISEVRGGEKLFF
-	TRBV28	few	TRBJ1-2	TGTGCCAGCAGCCAGACAGCCCTCTATGGCTACACCTTC	CASSQTALYGYTF
-	TRBV5-1	-	TRBJ2-3	TGCGCCAGCAGCCAGGCCTCGGGGACAGATACGCAGTATTTT	CASSQASGTDTQYF
-	TRBV11-2	-	TRBJ1-1	TGTGCCAGCAGCCCGATATACAGGGTTTTGGACACTGAAGCTTTCTTT	CASSPIYRVLDTEAFF
TRBD1	TRBV19	-	TRBJ2-7	TGTGCCAGTAGCCCAGCGACAGGGGACGAGCAGTACTTC	CASSPATGDEQYF
TRBD2	TRBV5-4	-	TRBJ2-5	TGTGCCAGCAGCGGCGGGACTAGCGGGGGGGCGCGAGAGACCCAGTACTTC	CASSGGTSGGARETQYF
-	TRBV5-6	-	TRBJ1-4	TGTGCCAGCAGCTTGGTCGGCGGCGAAAAACTGTTTTTT	CASSLVGGEKLFF
TRBD2	TRBV4-1	-	TRBJ2-5	TGCGCCAGCAGCCTCCCCCTAATAGCGGGGGCGGGGGAGACCCAGTACTTC	CASSLPLIAGAGETQYF
TRBD2	TRBV11-3	-	TRBJ2-1	TGTGCCAGCAGCTTAGATAGGGGCGGGGGGTACAATGAGCAGTTCTTC	CASSLDRGGGYNEQFF
-	TRBV5-5	-	TRBJ1-1	TGTGCCAGCACCATTTTTGCGGGCGACACTGAAGCTTTCTTT	CASTIFAGDTEAFF
-	TRBV6-2/TRBV6-3	-	TRBJ1-5	TGTGCCAGCAGTTACTCATCAGGGTTGGATCAGCCCCAGCATTTT	CASSYSSGLDQPQHF
TRBD2	TRBV19	-	TRBJ2-3	TGTGCCAGTAGAACTCTAGCGGGGGAGACGGATACGCAGTATTTT	CASRTLAGETDTQYF
TRBD2	TRBV5-1	-	TRBJ2-7	TGCGCCAGCAGCTTCGCGGGGGGATCCTCCTACGAGCAGTACTTC	CASSFAGGSSYEQYF
-	TRBV18	-	TRBJ2-3	TGTGCCAGCTCACCAGGGGCACCGTTAGAAGATACGCAGTATTTT	CASSPGAPLEDTQYF
TRBD2	TRBV7-2	-	TRBJ2-3	TGTGCCAGCAGCACCAAAGGGGACGGACTAGTCCAGGGTAGAGATACGCAGTATTTT	CASSTKGDGLVQGRDTQYF
-	TRBV20-1	-	TRBJ1-1	TGCAGTGCTAGACCCATAGGGGTAACTTTCTTT	CSARPIGVTFF
TRBD1	TRBV29-1	-	TRBJ2-3	TGCAGTCTCAGGGGACAGGGGGACACAGATACGCAGTATTTT	CSLRGQGDTDTQYF
-	TRBV6-2/TRBV6-3	few	TRBJ2-2	TGTGCCAGCAGCCGTAGGGGTAAGCGGGACACGAACACCGGGGAGCTGTTTTTT	CASSRRGKRDTNTGELFF
TRBD1	TRBV5-1	-	TRBJ2-7	TGCGCCAGCAACCTACAGGGGACGTACGAGCAGTACTTC	CASNLQGTYEQYF
-	TRBV28	-	TRBJ2-7	TGTGCCAGCAGCCGGTCCCGCAGGGTGGGGGAGCAGTACTTC	CASSRSRRVGEQYF